This TCR beta chain was sequenced in a study of T cells after yellow fever vaccination (dated by TCRdb to about 2019). Regarding the research as a whole: The SMART-Seq v4 Ultra Low Input RNA kit was used to prepare libraries from fractions with low cell numbers. To follow T-cell clones before and after primary and booster YFV17D yellow fever vaccination, bulk TCR alpha and beta repertoires were sequenced over time. Two healthy male donors, one aged 18 to 30 and one aged 30 to 39 years, were included in the cohort. Blood was drawn at multiple timepoints before and after primary and secondary immunization, with bulk PBMC replicates and cell subsets isolated. Overall study results and their limits: The secondary T-cell response was weaker than the primary response but faster, peaking on day 5 instead of day 15. The study included only two donors, which limits how far the findings can be generalized. FACS-sorted repertoires could contain abundant contaminating clonotypes from the bulk population, so computational filtering was required. A small share of clonotypes occurred in both CD4 and CD8 compartments, likely arising from convergent recombination. Most clones expanded after primary vaccination (around 96% of CD4 and approximately 86% of CD8) were re-detected after the booster, suggesting that broad memory maintenance occurred.

TCR cDNA was synthesized by 5'RACE template switching, which introduced a universal primer site and unique molecular identifiers. Priming for cDNA synthesis came from both the TCR alpha and TCR beta constant segments. Libraries were amplified in two PCR steps, with sample barcodes and sequencing adapters added in the second step. Libraries were sequenced on Illumina HiSeq 2500 (2x100 bp) or NovaSeq (2x150 bp). Turning to the authors' computational methods: MIGEC was used to demultiplex reads and collapse the reads into UMI consensus sequences, and MiXCR was used for V(D)J alignment. Using edgeR on replicate PBMC samples, clonotypes were called vaccine-responding if FDR was below 0.01 and the log2 fold change was above 5 up to day 15. CD4 or CD8 identity was assigned to each bulk clonotype according to whether the clonotype was present at higher abundance in the sequenced CD4 repertoire or the sequenced CD8 repertoire. TCRdb trimmed the raw reads at Q25, called clones with MiXCR and kept productive beta chains. Here each entry gathers all rows of one CDR3 protein and keeps the most common genes and DNA. The V and J calls reflect TCRdb's pipeline rather than the authors' work. The table for this sample lists approximately 580,000 distinct CDR3 sequences; less than 20% of them were counted only once. Clones ranked in the top ten supply 15% to 20% of the sample.

Read against the paper, the sample's treatment or condition label means: live attenuated yellow fever vaccine strain. At every blood-draw timepoint, two biological replicates of bulk PBMCs were collected. A standard Ficoll-Paque protocol was used to isolate PBMCs from peripheral blood. TriZol was used to extract RNA from bulk PBMCs, from CD4 and CD8 fractions, and from dextramer-positive and dextramer-negative fractions. As concerns this clonotype: Its specific antigen is unknown. No clone much larger than this one lies a single base away; base qualities are absent.

Counted from cysteine to phenylalanine, this CDR3 has 17 amino acids. The read is trimmed to its CDR3 DNA, 51 bases read in frame from base 1. The germline V gene (reference sequence) yields SGHNT for CDR1 and YYREEE for CDR2. Germline trimming amounts to 4 bases on V and 0 bases on J, with 9 as the count of junction bases outside the gene matches. The sequences come from PBMCs, collected roughly 5 days after the first yellow fever vaccination. The TCR was taken from a man aged 18 to 29 who received the YFV17D yellow fever vaccine. This receptor chain uses TRBV5-4 and TRBJ1-4; TRBD1 aligns with 7 central bases. The CDR3: CASSASGQAATNEKLFF. Here is the DNA: TGTGCCAGCAGCGCTTCAGGACAGGCTGCAACTAATGAAAAACTGTTTTTT.